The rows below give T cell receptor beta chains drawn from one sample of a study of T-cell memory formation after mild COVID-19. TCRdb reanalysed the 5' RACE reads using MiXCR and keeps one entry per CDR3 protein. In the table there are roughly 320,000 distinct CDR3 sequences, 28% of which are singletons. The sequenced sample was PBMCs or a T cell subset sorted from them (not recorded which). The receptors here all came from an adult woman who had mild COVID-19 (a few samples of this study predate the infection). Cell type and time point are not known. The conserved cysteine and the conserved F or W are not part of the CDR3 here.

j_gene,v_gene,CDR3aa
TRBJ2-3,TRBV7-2,ASSSIPPPSTDTQY
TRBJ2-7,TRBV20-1,SARGYGTVPYEQY
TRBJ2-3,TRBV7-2,ASSLVAASGGAQDTQY
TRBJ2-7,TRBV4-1,ASSQSRDRGFYEQY
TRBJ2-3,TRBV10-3,AISEIVRSTDTQY
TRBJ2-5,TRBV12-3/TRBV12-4,ASSRTPGETQY
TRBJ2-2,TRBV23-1,ASSRTPSPQSNTGELF
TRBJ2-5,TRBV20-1,SASKWEQETQY
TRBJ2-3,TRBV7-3,ASSFGTDTQY
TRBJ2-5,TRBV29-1,SVEEGTQY
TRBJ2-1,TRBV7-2,ASSSSRLAGGNEQF
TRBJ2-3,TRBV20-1,SASPTRYTDTDTQY
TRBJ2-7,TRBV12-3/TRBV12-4,ASSLDTPSYEQY
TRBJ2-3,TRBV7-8,ASSSIRTSGDTQY
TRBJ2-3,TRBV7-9,ASSSQSGATDTQY
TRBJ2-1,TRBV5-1,ASSLGPRIAGVGEQF
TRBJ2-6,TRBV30,AWIPVGGRGANVLT
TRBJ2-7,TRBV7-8,ASSYATEGRKQY
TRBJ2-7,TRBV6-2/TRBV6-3,ASSLRAAGQGIYEQY
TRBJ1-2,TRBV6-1,ASSLDRGWVYGYT
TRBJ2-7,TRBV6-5,ASSYFQGRDEQY
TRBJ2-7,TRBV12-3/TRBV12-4,ASSSGIAGRPYEQY
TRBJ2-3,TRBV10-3,AISAGTGPISTDTQY
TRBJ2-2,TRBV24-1,ATSDPRTGELF